These T cell receptor beta chains were read from a single sample in a study of blood T cell repertoires in COVID-19. Method: immunoSEQ multiplex PCR; TCRdb's copy keeps in-frame clones and lacks some. This repertoire shows over 130,000 clones, roughly four fifths found once; its top ten account for 4%. Sequences were obtained from peripheral blood. Every receptor here comes from a woman in her fifties or sixties with acute or convalescent COVID-19. Each CDR3 is given with its conserved first and last residue. Each record gives: V gene, clone size, D gene, J gene, CDR3 DNA, CDR3 protein. D genes are given only for firm matches. The listing skips clone size in some rows; elsewhere it reads once, few, many or a size class.

TRBV7-6	few	TRBD2	TRBJ2-1	TGTGCCAGCAGTTGGCTAGCGGCTAACAATGAGCAGTTCTTC	CASSWLAANNEQFF
TRBV20-1	NA	NA	TRBJ2-3	TGCAGTGCTAGTGCCCAGGAACGCTTTCACACAGATACGCAGTATTTT	CSASAQERFHTDTQYF
TRBV29-1	NA	TRBD1	TRBJ2-1	TGCAGCGCCAGACGGGACAGGGGAATCAATGAGCAGTTCTTC	CSARRDRGINEQFF
TRBV5-1	NA	NA	TRBJ1-2	TGCGCCAGCAGCTTGGAGGTGTCGAGGAACTATGGCTACACCTTC	CASSLEVSRNYGYTF
TRBV5-4	NA	NA	TRBJ1-6	TGTGCCAGCAGCTTGGGGGGCACCAGACATAATTCACCCCTCCACTTT	CASSLGGTRHNSPLHF
TRBV5-1	few	NA	TRBJ2-7	TGCGCCAGCAGCCTAGACCAAAGCTCCTACGAGCAGTACTTC	CASSLDQSSYEQYF
TRBV6-2/TRBV6-3	NA	NA	TRBJ2-1	TGTGCCAGCAGTACCTGGGACAATCCTTTCTCCTACAATGAGCAGTTCTTC	CASSTWDNPFSYNEQFF
TRBV2	many	TRBD2	TRBJ2-3	TGTGCCAGCAGAGAAGGACTAGCGAAGACAGATACGCAGTATTTT	CASREGLAKTDTQYF
TRBV6-6	NA	NA	TRBJ2-1	TGTGCCAGCAGTTTAACCGGGACCCTCGGGAGTAATGAGCAGTTCTTC	CASSLTGTLGSNEQFF
TRBV7-3	NA	NA	TRBJ2-1	TGTGCCAGCAGACAGGACATCTACAATGAGCAGTTCTTC	CASRQDIYNEQFF
TRBV5-4	NA	NA	TRBJ1-3	TGTGCCAGCAGCTTGGCAGGGGCAGAGAACTCTGGAAACACCATATATTTT	CASSLAGAENSGNTIYF
TRBV6-1	few	NA	TRBJ1-1	TGTGCCAGCAGTGAGTTGGGGAGCTCCCCCGTAAACACTGAAGCTTTCTTT	CASSELGSSPVNTEAFF
TRBV3-1/TRBV3-2	NA	NA	TRBJ1-5	TGTGCCAGCAGCCCCGTGAGTAGCAATCAGCCCCAGCATTTT	CASSPVSSNQPQHF
TRBV27	NA	NA	TRBJ2-7	TGTGCCAGCAGTTTCGGGGACACAATCTCCTACGAGCAGTACTTC	CASSFGDTISYEQYF